The 14 T cell receptor beta chains in this list originate from one sample, sequenced in a study of blood T cell repertoires in COVID-19. Produced via immunoSEQ multiplex PCR; TCRdb's table is partial and in-frame only. Here the sample spans fewer than 200,000 clones, about 80% being singletons. The sequenced sample was peripheral blood. These receptor sequences come from a man aged 55 to 70 with acute or convalescent COVID-19.

The chain joins TRBV6-2 or TRBV6-3 to TRBJ2-7; 13 bases line up with TRBD2. Losses at the gene ends were 4 bases for V and 1 base for J; bases not matched to a gene: 7. The CDR3 length is 17 residues. The germline CDR1 and CDR2 sequences are MNHEY and SVGEGT. The CDR3 reads CASSWTSGRGRSYEQYF. CDR3 bases: TGTGCCAGCAGTTGGACTAGCGGGAGAGGTAGGTCCTACGAGCAGTACTTC.

Concerning this clone itself: One end of the junction does not line up with germline, which may come from a read error. This sequence joins TRBV2 and TRBJ1-2; TRBD1 agrees at 7 bases. CDR3 size: 11 residues. The germline CDR1 and CDR2 sequences are SNHLY and FYNNEI. This chain's CDR3 is CASSLLGTAVF. The CDR3 DNA reads TGTGCCAGCTCACTACTCGGGACAGCCGTCTTC. Full variable domain (outside the CDR3, taken from reference TRBV2 and TRBJ1-2): EPEVTQTPSHQVTQMGQEVILRCVPISNHLYFYWYRQILGQKVEFLVSFYNNEISEKSEIFDDQFSVERPDGSNFTLKIRSTKLEDSAMYFCASSLLGTAVFGSGTRLTVV.

The J gene is TRBJ2-3, the V gene TRBV12-3 or TRBV12-4; weak D call: TRBD2 (5 bases). CDR3 length: 11 residues. V was cut by 6 bases and J by 10 bases, with 11 bases left in between. CDR3 in amino acids: CASSRTGPQYF. The CDR3 DNA reads as TGTGCCAGCAGCAGGACTGGGCCGCAGTATTTT.

V and J are TRBV10-3 and TRBJ2-1, with 15 bases matching TRBD2. The germline V gene has CDR1 ENHRY and CDR2 SYGVKD. CDR3 length: 16 residues. Unmatched junction bases numbered 6, after V lost 2 bases and J lost 10 bases. The CDR3 DNA sequence: TGTGCCATCAGTGAGGGACTAGCGGGGGGGTTTTTCGAGCAGTTCTTC. Residues: CAISEGLAGGFFEQFF.

V usage is TRBV5-6 and J usage is TRBJ1-2; 9 bases fit TRBD1. The CDR3 has 15 residues. With V trimmed by 4 bases and J by 2 bases, 6 bases remained unmatched. Looked up from germline, CDR1 is SGHDT and CDR2 is YYEEEE. CDR3 DNA: TGTGCCAGCAGCCCGGGACAGGGACCCAACTATGGCTACACCTTC. Its translation is CASSPGQGPNYGYTF.

This clone was detected a few times. CDR3 protein: CASSHQGGTGGQYGYTF. CDR3 in DNA: TGTGCCAGCAGCCACCAAGGGGGGACAGGGGGACAGTATGGCTACACCTTC. The chain couples TRBV3-1 (or the pseudogene TRBV3-2) to TRBJ1-2; the match to TRBD1 covers 11 bases. The germline gives CDR1 LGHDT, CDR2 YNNKEL (reference sequence). Trimming at V came to 3 bases and at J to 5 bases, leaving 11 bases not matched to a gene. The CDR3 has 17 residues.

The table lists this clone with a count of one. This rearrangement joins TRBV7-2 to TRBJ1-5, with 9 nucleotides matching TRBD1. The CDR3 covers 15 residues. V shed 4 bases, J shed 1 base, and the junction held 2 bases outside the gene matches. Germline assignment: CDR1 SGHTA and CDR2 FQGNSA. The chain's CDR3 is CASSSGTGSNQPQHF. The CDR3 DNA reads as TGTGCCAGCAGCTCAGGGACAGGGAGCAATCAGCCCCAGCATTTT.

This clone was detected only a few times. The J gene is TRBJ2-7, the V gene TRBV2; 10 nucleotides line up with TRBD2. V shed 0 bases, J shed 2 bases, and the junction held 7 bases outside the gene matches. There are 17 residues in the CDR3. Germline V gene data show CDR1 as SNHLY and CDR2 as FYNNEI. Written as DNA, the CDR3 is TGTGCCAGCAGTGAAGCAGGTAGAACTAGCGGGACCTACGAGCAGTACTTC. It codes for CASSEAGRTSGTYEQYF.

This clone occurred a few times. The chain employs TRBV10-3 and TRBJ2-1; 8 nucleotides align to TRBD2. From germline, CDR1 is ENHRY and CDR2 SYGVKD. The CDR3 is 17 amino acids. V lost 0 bases, J lost 4 bases, and 8 bases stayed unmatched. This CDR3 is CAISESRLLAVYNEQFF. For the CDR3, the DNA is TGTGCCATCAGTGAGTCGAGGTTACTAGCGGTTTACAATGAGCAGTTCTTC.

V usage is TRBV30 and J usage is TRBJ2-6; no definite D call. With 0 bases removed from V and 0 bases from J, the gap between germline ends came to 6 bases. In germline, CDR1 is GTSNPN, CDR2 SVGIG (reference sequence). This CDR3 is 15 amino acids long. The CDR3 protein is CAWSVGYSGANVLTF. The CDR3 DNA sequence: TGTGCCTGGAGTGTCGGGTACTCTGGGGCCAACGTCCTGACTTTC. The variable domain in full, with the rest retrieved from reference TRBV30 and TRBJ2-6, is SQTIHQWPATLVQPVGSPLSLECTVEGTSNPNLYWYRQAAGRGLQLLFYSVGIGQISSEVPQNLSASRPQDRQFILSSKKLLLSDSGFYLCAWSVGYSGANVLTFGAGSRLTVL.

The rearrangement uses TRBV27 and TRBJ1-1; 9 positions agree with TRBD1. V trimming: 8 bases; J trimming: 1 base; junction bases outside the gene matches: 14. Germline V gene lookup returns CDR1 MNHEY and CDR2 SMNVEV (reference sequence). This CDR3 contains 17 residues. CDR3: CASGTQGAVYPNTEAFF. CDR3 DNA: TGTGCCAGCGGGACACAGGGGGCGGTTTACCCGAACACTGAAGCTTTCTTT.

The chain has TRBV3-1 (or the pseudogene TRBV3-2) and TRBJ1-2; 7 bases fit TRBD1. The CDR3 is 15 residues long. Germline CDR1 is LGHDT and CDR2 is YNNKEL (reference sequence). The ends lost 3 bases at V and 4 bases at J; junction bases unmatched: 8. The CDR3, as DNA: TGTGCCAGCAGCCAGACAGGGAGTTCGGTCTATGGCTACACCTTC. Translation gives CASSQTGSSVYGYTF.

The genes are TRBV7-2 and TRBJ2-7, with 9 bases identical to TRBD1. V lost 3 bases and J lost 6; bases outside the gene matches: 6. The CDR3 covers 14 residues. Germline lookup yields CDR1 SGHTA and CDR2 FQGNSA. CDR3: CASSFNRGRAEQYF. The CDR3 DNA reads as TGTGCCAGCAGCTTCAACAGGGGGCGCGCCGAGCAGTACTTC.

The genes are TRBV24-1 and TRBJ1-1; the match to TRBD1 covers 8 bases. Looked up from germline, CDR1 is KGHDR and CDR2 is SFDVKD. Trimming took 8 bases from V and 3 from J; bases not matched to a gene: 7. The CDR3 has 14 amino acids. The CDR3 DNA is TGTGCCACCACCATCAGGGGGCTCGACACTGAAGCTTTCTTT. The encoded protein is CATTIRGLDTEAFF.